This T cell receptor beta chain was sequenced for a study of blood T cell repertoires in COVID-19. Produced via immunoSEQ multiplex PCR; TCRdb's table is partial and in-frame only. The sample lists under 500,000 clones, roughly 87% occurring once. This TCR was recovered from a woman aged 18-30 years with acute COVID-19. The sample comprised PBMCs or T cells enriched from blood (not recorded which).

The CDR3, as DNA: TGTGCCAGCAGCTTATGGGGGCGCAACTCTGGAAACACCATATATTTT. Translation gives CASSLWGRNSGNTIYF. This sequence joins TRBV7-9 and TRBJ1-3, with D tentatively TRBD1 (6 bases). The CDR3 is 16 residues long. Germline lookup yields CDR1 SEHNR and CDR2 FQNEAQ (reference sequence). Trimming shortened V by 2 bases and J by 0 bases, and 11 bases separated the two germline ends.